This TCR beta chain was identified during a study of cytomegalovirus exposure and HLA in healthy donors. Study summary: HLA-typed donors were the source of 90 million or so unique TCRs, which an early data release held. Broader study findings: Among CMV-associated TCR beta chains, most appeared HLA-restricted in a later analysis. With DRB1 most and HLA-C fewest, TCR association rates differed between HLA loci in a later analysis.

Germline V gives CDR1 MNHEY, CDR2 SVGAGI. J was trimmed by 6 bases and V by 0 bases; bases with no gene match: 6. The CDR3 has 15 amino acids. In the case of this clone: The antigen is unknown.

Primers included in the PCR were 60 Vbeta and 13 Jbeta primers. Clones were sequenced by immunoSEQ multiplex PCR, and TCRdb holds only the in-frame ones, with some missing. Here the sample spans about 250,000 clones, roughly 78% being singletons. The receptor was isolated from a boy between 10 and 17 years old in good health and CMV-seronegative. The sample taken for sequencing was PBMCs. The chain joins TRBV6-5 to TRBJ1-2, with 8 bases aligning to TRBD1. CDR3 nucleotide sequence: TGTGCCAGCAGTTACTCACGCAGGGGGCTAGATGGCTACACCTTC. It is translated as CASSYSRRGLDGYTF.